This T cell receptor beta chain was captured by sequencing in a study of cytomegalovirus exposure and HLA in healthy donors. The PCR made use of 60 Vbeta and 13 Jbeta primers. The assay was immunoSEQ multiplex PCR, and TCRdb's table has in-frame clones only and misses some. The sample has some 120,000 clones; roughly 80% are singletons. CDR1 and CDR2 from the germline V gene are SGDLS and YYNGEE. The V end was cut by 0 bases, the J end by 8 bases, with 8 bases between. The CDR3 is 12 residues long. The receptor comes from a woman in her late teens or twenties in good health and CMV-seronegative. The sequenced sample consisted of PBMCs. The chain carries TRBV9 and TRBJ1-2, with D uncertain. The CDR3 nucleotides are TGTGCCAGCAGCGTAGATCTCGGGGGCTACACCTTC. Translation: CASSVDLGGYTF.